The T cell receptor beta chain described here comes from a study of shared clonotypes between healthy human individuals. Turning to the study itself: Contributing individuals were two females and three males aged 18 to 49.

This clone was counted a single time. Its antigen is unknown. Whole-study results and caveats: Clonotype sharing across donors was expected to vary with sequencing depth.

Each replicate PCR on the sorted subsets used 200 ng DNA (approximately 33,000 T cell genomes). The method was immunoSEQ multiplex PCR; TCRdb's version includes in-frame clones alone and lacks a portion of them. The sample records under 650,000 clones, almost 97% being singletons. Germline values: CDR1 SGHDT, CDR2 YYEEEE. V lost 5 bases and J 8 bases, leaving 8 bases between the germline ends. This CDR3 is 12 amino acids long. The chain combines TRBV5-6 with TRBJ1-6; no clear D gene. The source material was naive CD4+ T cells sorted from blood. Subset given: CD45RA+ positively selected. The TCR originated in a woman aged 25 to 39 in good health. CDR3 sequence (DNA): TGTGCCAGCAGGTCCTCGGATTCACCCCTCCACTTT. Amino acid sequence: CASRSSDSPLHF.